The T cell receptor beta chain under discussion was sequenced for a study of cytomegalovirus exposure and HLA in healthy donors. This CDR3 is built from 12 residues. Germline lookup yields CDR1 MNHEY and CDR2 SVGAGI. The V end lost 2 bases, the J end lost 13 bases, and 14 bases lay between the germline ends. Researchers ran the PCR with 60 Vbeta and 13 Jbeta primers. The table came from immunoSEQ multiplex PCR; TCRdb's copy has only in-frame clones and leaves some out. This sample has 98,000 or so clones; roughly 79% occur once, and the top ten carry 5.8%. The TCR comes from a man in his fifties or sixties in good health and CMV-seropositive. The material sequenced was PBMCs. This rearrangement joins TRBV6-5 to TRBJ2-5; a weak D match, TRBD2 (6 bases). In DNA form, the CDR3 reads TGTGCCAGCAGTTACGGCGGGACGGAGGTGTACTTC. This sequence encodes CASSYGGTEVYF.